This entry features one TCR beta chain sequence. Germline CDR1 and CDR2: SGHDT and YYEEEE. This CDR3 comprises 14 residues. V lost 1 base, J lost 5 bases, and 12 bases lay in between. This record belongs to a study of OX40 agonist ivuxolimab in advanced cancers. Libraries were prepared by immunoSEQ multiplex PCR; TCRdb keeps only in-frame clonotypes and omits some of them. The sample has about 80,000 clones, about 88% seen once. This receptor was taken from an adult with an advanced solid tumor such as melanoma, head and neck, liver or kidney cancer. This sample comprised CD4+ or CD8+ T cells sorted from blood, obtained in a trial of the OX40 agonist ivuxolimab. The rearrangement joins TRBV5-6 to TRBJ1-2; a weak D match, TRBD1 (5 bases). The CDR3 reads CASSLIQGGYGYTF. In DNA, the CDR3 is TGTGCCAGCAGCTTGATCCAGGGAGGATATGGCTACACCTTC.